This T cell receptor (beta chain) was documented in a study of blood T cell repertoires in COVID-19. In Seattle, patients joined the study during active infection and were tracked longitudinally. Generated by immunoSEQ multiplex PCR, the TCRdb table keeps only in-frame clones and is missing some. Of roughly 460,000 clones detected, roughly 90% appear once; the ten largest clones hold roughly 0.87%. Material: peripheral blood. The receptor was derived from a man aged 18-30 years with COVID-19, enrolled during active disease.

The CDR3 is CASSVDAGVAGELFF. Here the CDR3 DNA reads TGTGCCAGCAGCGTAGATGCGGGAGTGGCTGGGGAGCTGTTTTTT. The chain couples TRBV9 to TRBJ2-2, with 7 bases matching TRBD2. This CDR3 spans 15 amino acids. Germline V gene lookup returns CDR1 SGDLS and CDR2 YYNGEE. Trimming took 0 bases from V and 8 from J; bases not matched to a gene: 7.